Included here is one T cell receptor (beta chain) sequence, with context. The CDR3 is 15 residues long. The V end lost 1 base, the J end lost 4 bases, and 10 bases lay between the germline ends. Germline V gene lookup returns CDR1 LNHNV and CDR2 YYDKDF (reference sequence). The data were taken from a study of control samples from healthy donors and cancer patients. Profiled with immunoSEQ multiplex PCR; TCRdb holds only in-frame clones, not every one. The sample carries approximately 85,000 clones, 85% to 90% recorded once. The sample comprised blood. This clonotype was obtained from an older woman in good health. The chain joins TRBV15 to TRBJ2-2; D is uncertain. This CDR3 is CATSRVLRGTGELFF. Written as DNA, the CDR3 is TGTGCCACCAGCAGAGTATTGAGAGGCACCGGGGAGCTGTTTTTT.